One and the same sample provided the 26 T cell receptor beta chains below, sequenced in a study of PD-L1 blockade in urothelial cancer (dated by TCRdb to 2016 to 2017). Sample time point, as interpreted from the label and publication: peripheral blood 6 weeks after treatment start. The library was prepared using the immunoSEQ multiplex PCR assay. TCRdb took over this immuneACCESS table, retaining in-frame rearrangements with V and J assigned. Such tables are incomplete; in checked studies, under half of the missing clones stem from an unresolved V gene, and the remainder is unexplained. This sample is represented by 100,000 to 150,000 clones; about 83% of them were singletons. Of the sample, roughly 2.6% is held by the ten largest clones. The sequencing here drew on PBMCs, taken around atezolizumab (anti-PD-L1) treatment. The receptors were sampled from a man between 50 and 59 years old with urothelial cancer.

This chain uses TRBV9 with TRBJ2-1; 7 bases map to TRBD2. The CDR3 runs 16 residues. CDR1 SGDLS and CDR2 YYNGEE come from the germline V gene. With V trimmed by 4 bases and J by 1 base, 8 bases remained unmatched. The CDR3 DNA reads as TGTGCCAGCAGCTCAAAGCGGGATGTGTCCTACAATGAGCAGTTCTTC. Residues: CASSSKRDVSYNEQFF.

This clone came up once. The chain is built from TRBV7-8 and TRBJ2-1, with a tentative D call TRBD1 (6 bases). This CDR3 has 16 residues. The germline V and J ends were trimmed by 1 base and 8 bases, with 18 bases remaining between them. Per the germline V gene, CDR1 is SGHVS and CDR2 is FQNEAQ. The CDR3 DNA reads as TGTGCCAGCAGCTTAGGTTTTGGCAGGGGCTCCGATGAGCAGTTCTTC. This gives the protein CASSLGFGRGSDEQFF.

The V call is TRBV7-3, the J call TRBJ2-1; 14 positions match TRBD2. CDR1 SGHTA and CDR2 FQGTGA come from the germline V gene. With 3 bases clipped from V and 3 bases from J, the junction kept 4 bases outside the gene matches. The CDR3 runs to 17 residues. Here the CDR3 DNA reads TGTGCCAGCAGCTTGATTGGGACTAGCGGGAGCTACAATGAGCAGTTCTTC. This sequence encodes CASSLIGTSGSYNEQFF.

In DNA, the CDR3 is TGTGCCAGCAGTCTCGAAGTAGCAGGGGGCAGGGGCATTCAGTACTTC. This gives the protein CASSLEVAGGRGIQYF. The chain recombines TRBV28 with TRBJ2-4; 8 bases agree with TRBD1. Germline V gene lookup returns CDR1 MDHEN and CDR2 SYDVKM. The CDR3 runs 16 residues. The V and J ends lost 5 bases and 9 bases, in that order; junction bases with no gene match: 15.

This chain links TRBV10-3 with TRBJ2-7; 8 nucleotides match TRBD1. In germline, CDR1 is ENHRY, CDR2 SYGVKD. Trimming removed 10 bases from V and 3 bases from J; junction bases left unmatched: 5. The CDR3 spans 12 residues. CDR3 amino acids: CATSGTGYEQYF. The CDR3 coding sequence is TGTGCCACTTCCGGGACAGGCTACGAGCAGTACTTC.

This clone has more than one count but fewer than ten. This rearrangement joins TRBV19 to TRBJ2-1; D may be TRBD2 (6 bases). This CDR3 contains 13 residues. The germline V and J ends were trimmed by 8 bases and 1 base, with 9 bases remaining between them. CDR1 is LNHDA, CDR2 SQIVND, per germline (reference sequence). The CDR3 spells CASGDSSYNEQFF. CDR3 nucleotide sequence: TGTGCCAGTGGGGACTCTTCCTACAATGAGCAGTTCTTC.

This clone was seen once. The J gene is TRBJ1-1, the V gene TRBV27; possibly TRBD1 for D (5 bases). V lost 4 bases to trimming and J lost 1 base, with 13 bases between them. The V gene's germline CDR1 is MNHEY and CDR2 SMNVEV (reference sequence). CDR3 length equals 15 residues. The CDR3 bases are TGTGCCAGCAGTTCGGAGGGGATCAAGAACACTGAAGCTTTCTTT. The encoded protein is CASSSEGIKNTEAFF.

The rearrangement joins TRBV7-8 to TRBJ2-2, with TRBD1 as a possible D gene (6 bases). The germline V gene encodes CDR1 SGHVS and CDR2 FQNEAQ. The germline V and J ends were trimmed by 1 base and 0 bases, with 9 bases remaining between them. The CDR3 sequence is 16 residues long. The CDR3: CASSLEDRANTGELFF. The CDR3 bases are TGTGCCAGCAGCTTAGAGGACAGAGCGAACACCGGGGAGCTGTTTTTT.

This clone came up many times. This chain connects TRBV30 to TRBJ2-7; D is undetermined. This CDR3 comprises 13 residues. V dropped 0 bases and J dropped 1 base, with 7 bases sitting between them. CDR1 is GTSNPN, CDR2 SVGIG, per germline (reference sequence). In DNA, the CDR3 is TGTGCCTGGAGTGTAGGCGGATCCTACGAGCAGTACTTC. As protein: CAWSVGGSYEQYF.

The chain carries TRBV5-6 and TRBJ2-3; TRBD2 is a possible D gene (6 bases). This CDR3 contains 15 residues. Germline assignment: CDR1 SGHDT and CDR2 YYEEEE. V was clipped by 4 bases and J by 0 bases, with 12 bases between them. The CDR3 bases are TGTGCCAGCAGCGGCGGGACTTATAGCACAGATACGCAGTATTTT. This encodes CASSGGTYSTDTQYF.

The genes are TRBV19 and TRBJ1-1; 8 bases are shared with TRBD1. J was trimmed by 6 bases and V by 0 bases; bases with no gene match: 9. Germline V gene data show CDR1 as LNHDA and CDR2 as SQIVND (reference sequence). The CDR3 has 16 amino acids. DNA for the CDR3: TGTGCCAGTAGTATAGATCGGACAGGGAGTTGGGCTGAAGCTTTCTTT. Its translation: CASSIDRTGSWAEAFF. Supplemented by reference TRBV19 and TRBJ1-1, the full variable domain reads DGGITQSPKYLFRKEGQNVTLSCEQNLNHDAMYWYRQDPGQGLRLIYYSQIVNDFQKGDIAEGYSVSREKKESFPLTVTSAQKNPTAFYLCASSIDRTGSWAEAFFGQGTRLTVV.

The genes are TRBV6-1 and TRBJ2-4; D is unresolved. This CDR3 is 14 amino acids long. V was trimmed by 6 bases and J by 5 bases, leaving 14 bases between them. Germline loops: CDR1 MNHNS, CDR2 SASEGT. The CDR3 nucleotides read TGTGCCAGCAGCCGCCGAAGTGGAGAAAACATTCAGTACTTC. Protein product: CASSRRSGENIQYF.

The rearrangement joins TRBV21-1 to TRBJ1-1. TRBV21-1 is termed a pseudogene. The CDR3 loop spans 14 amino acids. The CDR3 region is CASSAWGRVTEAFF. DNA for the CDR3: TGTGCCAGCAGCGCATGGGGGAGGGTCACTGAAGCTTTCTTT.

This clone has a handful of counts. This chain joins TRBV28 and TRBJ1-6, with 10 nucleotides matching TRBD1. J was trimmed by 10 bases and V by 5 bases; bases with no gene match: 5. From germline, CDR1 is MDHEN and CDR2 SYDVKM. The CDR3 consists of 14 residues. CDR3 residues: CASSADRGLSPLHF. CDR3 nucleotide sequence: TGTGCCAGCAGTGCCGACAGGGGGCTCTCACCCCTCCACTTT.

This chain links TRBV28 with TRBJ1-4, with a possible D match to TRBD1 (5 bases). Germline V lookup: CDR1 MDHEN, CDR2 SYDVKM. Between the trimmed V and J ends, which lost 3 bases and 0 bases, there was a span of 8 bases. The CDR3 runs 15 residues. DNA of the CDR3: TGTGCCAGCAGTTTTCAGGGATCAACTAATGAAAAACTGTTTTTT. Translation gives CASSFQGSTNEKLFF. The full variable domain, completed using reference TRBV28 and TRBJ1-4, is DVKVTQSSRYLVKRTGEKVFLECVQDMDHENMFWYRQDPGLGLRLIYFSYDVKMKEKGDIPEGYSVSREKKERFSLILESASTNQTSMYLCASSFQGSTNEKLFFGSGTQLSVL.

The chain carries TRBV7-2 and TRBJ2-5; 8 positions match TRBD1. J lost 5 bases, V lost 7 bases, and 12 bases had no gene match. Germline assignment: CDR1 SGHTA and CDR2 FQGNSA. The CDR3 runs 15 residues. The CDR3, as DNA: TGTGCCAGCAACCAGCCCCAGGGGGCAGGGGAGACCCAGTACTTC. Translating it yields CASNQPQGAGETQYF.

This chain joins TRBV2 and TRBJ2-5; possible D gene TRBD2, 6 bases. V lost 6 bases and J lost 5, with 13 bases in between. The CDR3 is 13 residues long. The germline V gene has CDR1 SNHLY and CDR2 FYNNEI. DNA for the CDR3: TGTGCCAGCAGAGCTACTAGCAGTGAGACCCAGTACTTC. Amino acid sequence: CASRATSSETQYF.

This chain connects TRBV7-2 to TRBJ1-1; D possibly corresponds to TRBD1 (6 bases). Trimming pared 6 bases from V and 4 bases from J, leaving 18 bases between. The CDR3 consists of 15 residues. Germline V gene lookup returns CDR1 SGHTA and CDR2 FQGNSA. The CDR3 DNA reads TGTGCCAGCAGTACGGTGTTGGGGGCGCGCACTGAAGCTTTCTTT. Translated: CASSTVLGARTEAFF.

V is TRBV6-6 and J is TRBJ1-2; the D gene is possibly TRBD1 (6 bases). The CDR3 sequence is 15 residues long. The germline V gene encodes CDR1 MNHNY and CDR2 SVGAGI (reference sequence). V was cut by 6 bases and J by 0 bases, with 14 bases left in between. CDR3 loop: CASSPREGANYGYTF. As DNA, the CDR3 is TGTGCCAGCAGCCCCCGGGAGGGGGCTAACTATGGCTACACCTTC.

V is TRBV19 and J is TRBJ2-5; TRBD2 matches 9 bases. Germline CDR1 and CDR2: LNHDA and SQIVND (reference sequence). After removal of 5 bases from V and 5 bases from J, the junction contained 9 bases not matched to a gene. The CDR3 sequence is 15 residues long. The CDR3 sequence is CASSPRTSVGETQYF. As DNA, the CDR3 is TGTGCCAGTAGTCCGAGGACTAGCGTCGGGGAGACCCAGTACTTC. The entire variable domain, with the rest obtained from reference TRBV19 and TRBJ2-5, is as follows: DGGITQSPKYLFRKEGQNVTLSCEQNLNHDAMYWYRQDPGQGLRLIYYSQIVNDFQKGDIAEGYSVSREKKESFPLTVTSAQKNPTAFYLCASSPRTSVGETQYFGPGTRLLVL.

The CDR3 loop is CASSRTGGAPHEQYF. DNA for the CDR3: TGTGCCAGCTCACGGACAGGGGGGGCCCCCCACGAGCAGTACTTC. The chain carries TRBV18 and TRBJ2-7; 10 bases are shared with TRBD1. This CDR3 contains 15 residues. The germline V gene has CDR1 KGHSH and CDR2 LQKENI. J lost 5 bases, V lost 4 bases, and 8 bases had no gene match.

The V gene is TRBV9, the J gene TRBJ2-2; no clear D. Per germline, CDR1 SGDLS and CDR2 YYNGEE. V was trimmed by 3 bases and J by 4 bases, leaving 19 bases between them. The CDR3 spans 17 residues. CDR3 nucleotide sequence: TGTGCCAGCAGCGGCTTCTCAAAGCCCACGCCCACCGGGGAGCTGTTTTTT. Its protein product is CASSGFSKPTPTGELFF.

This rearrangement joins TRBV5-4 to TRBJ2-5; D may be TRBD2 (6 bases). This CDR3 region has 16 residues. Germline assignment: CDR1 SGHNT and CDR2 YYREEE (reference sequence). V was shortened by 0 bases and J by 2 bases, with 14 bases between the two germline ends. Written as DNA, the CDR3 is TGTGCCAGCAGCTTGGGGGCCCCGGGACTTCAAGAGACCCAGTACTTC. Translated: CASSLGAPGLQETQYF.

This chain joins TRBV9 and TRBJ2-7, with 8 bases that match TRBD1. Germline CDR1 is SGDLS and CDR2 is YYNGEE. V was clipped by 0 bases and J by 5 bases; unmatched bases: 1. This CDR3 is built from 13 residues. CDR3 protein: CASSVDRGDEQYF. CDR3 sequence (DNA): TGTGCCAGCAGCGTAGACAGGGGGGACGAGCAGTACTTC.

The chain links TRBV9 to TRBJ2-1; no clear D. The CDR3 runs 14 residues. Trimming cost V 4 bases and J 8 bases, with 16 bases left between them. Germline V gene data show CDR1 as SGDLS and CDR2 as YYNGEE. The CDR3 DNA reads as TGTGCCAGCAGCTTTAGAATGGGCTTGGATGAGCAGTTCTTC. Translated, it gives CASSFRMGLDEQFF. Variable domain in full (rest from reference TRBV9 and TRBJ2-1): DSGVTQTPKHLITATGQRVTLRCSPRSGDLSVYWYQQSLDQGLQFLIQYYNGEERAKGNILERFSAQQFPDLHSELNLSSLELGDSALYFCASSFRMGLDEQFFGPGTRLTVL.

V and J are TRBV5-4 and TRBJ1-2; 10 nucleotides align to TRBD1. J lost 2 bases, V lost 1 base, and 2 bases had no gene match. Germline V gene sequence: CDR1 SGHNT, CDR2 YYREEE (reference sequence). This CDR3 is 15 amino acids long. The CDR3 reads CASSLMTGGNYGYTF. CDR3 in DNA: TGTGCCAGCAGCTTGATGACAGGGGGCAACTATGGCTACACCTTC.